These 11 T cell receptor beta chains came from one sample sequenced in a study of T cell responses to AZD1222 COVID-19 vaccine. Produced via immunoSEQ multiplex PCR; TCRdb's table is partial and in-frame only. The table has some 140,000 clones, 88% seen once; the top ten hold around 3.1%. This sample comprised peripheral blood, obtained on day 0 of AZD1222 vaccination. These receptors all stem from an adult in good health.

The gene calls are TRBV7-6 and TRBJ2-7; D uncertain. CDR1 and CDR2 (germline): SGHVS, FNYEAQ. V lost 11 bases and J 5 bases, leaving 7 bases between the germline ends. This CDR3 region has 9 residues. The CDR3 here is CALGNEQYF. As DNA, the CDR3 is TGTGCCCTAGGGAACGAGCAGTACTTC.

This CDR3 reads CAWSVHGLMETQYF. As DNA, the CDR3 is TGTGCCTGGAGTGTGCATGGCTTGATGGAGACCCAGTACTTC. The chain uses TRBV30 and TRBJ2-5, with D unclear. The CDR3 length is 14 residues. Germline V CDR1 and CDR2: GTSNPN, SVGIG (reference sequence). Deletions cut 0 bases from V and 5 bases from J, with 13 bases between.

The chain combines TRBV20-1 with TRBJ1-1; no clear D gene. Germline V gene data show CDR1 as DFQATT and CDR2 as SNEGSKA (reference sequence). Trimming cost V 3 bases and J 7 bases, with 15 bases left between them. CDR3 length: 13 amino acids. In DNA form, the CDR3 reads TGCAGTGCTAGTTGGCCCCTGAAGGATGAAGCTTTCTTT. It translates to CSASWPLKDEAFF.

This clone is a singleton in its sample. V gene TRBV11-2 combines with J gene TRBJ2-7, with D hard to call. This CDR3 region has 13 residues. V was clipped by 2 bases and J by 4 bases, with 9 bases between them. Germline V CDR1 and CDR2: SGHAT, FQNNGV. CDR3 bases: TGTGCCAGCAGCTTAATCGGAGAATACGAGCAGTACTTC. This gives the protein CASSLIGEYEQYF.

The sample holds a few counts of this clone. The rearrangement uses TRBV5-1 and TRBJ2-1; 10 bases fit TRBD1. Trimming removed 1 base from V and 9 bases from J; junction bases left unmatched: 10. CDR1 SGHRS and CDR2 YFSETQ come from the germline V gene. CDR3 size: 16 residues. The CDR3 coding sequence is TGCGCCAGCAGCTTGTTCTCGGGACAGGGGACCCGTGAGCAGTTCTTC. Translating it yields CASSLFSGQGTREQFF.

V usage is TRBV3-1 (or the pseudogene TRBV3-2) and J usage is TRBJ2-2; D call uncertain. The V gene's germline CDR1 is LGHDT and CDR2 YNNKEL (reference sequence). V shed 4 bases and J shed 8 bases, with 11 bases lying between them. This CDR3 is 13 amino acids long. The CDR3 coding sequence is TGTGCCAGCAGCCGACACCAGGAAGGGGAGCTGTTTTTT. It specifies CASSRHQEGELFF.

V gene TRBV7-9 combines with J gene TRBJ1-1, with D tentatively TRBD1 (5 bases). This CDR3 has 13 amino acids. The germline gives CDR1 SEHNR, CDR2 FQNEAQ (reference sequence). V dropped 5 bases and J dropped 8 bases, with 15 bases sitting between them. This CDR3 is CASSPGTEKEAFF. CDR3 nucleotide sequence: TGTGCCAGCAGCCCCGGGACGGAAAAAGAAGCTTTCTTT.

The chain combines TRBV21-1 with TRBJ1-1. TRBV21-1 is a listed pseudogene. The CDR3 contains 14 residues. Here the CDR3 reads CASSKGEGGTEAFF. CDR3 sequence (DNA): TGTGCCAGCAGCAAAGGGGAGGGGGGCACTGAAGCTTTCTTT.

J is TRBJ2-3 and V is TRBV19, with 7 positions matching TRBD2. This CDR3 has 15 amino acids. CDR1 and CDR2 (germline): LNHDA, SQIVND (reference sequence). Germline trimming cut 1 base from V and 6 bases from J; bases unmatched to any gene: 7. The CDR3 DNA reads as TGTGCCAGTAGTATAGGGGGAGGGCTCCTGGATACGCAGTATTTT. Translation: CASSIGGGLLDTQYF.

The chain joins TRBV29-1 to TRBJ2-7, with D possibly being TRBD1 or TRBD2 (5 bases each). The CDR3 is made up of 12 amino acids. V was cut by 7 bases and J by 1 base, with 11 bases left in between. CDR1 SQVTM and CDR2 ANQGSEA come from the germline V gene. In DNA form, the CDR3 reads TGCAGCGCGACCGGGACGTCCTACGAGCAGTACTTC. Amino acid sequence: CSATGTSYEQYF.

The chain employs TRBV7-2 and TRBJ1-3; TRBD1 agrees at 9 bases. The CDR3 spans 15 residues. Germline CDR1 SGHTA, CDR2 FQGNSA. V lost 5 bases and J lost 1; bases outside the gene matches: 3. The CDR3 DNA is TGTGCCAGCAGCCATGGGACAGGGTCTGGAAACACCATATATTTT. Its protein is CASSHGTGSGNTIYF.